This is a list of T cell receptor beta chains from one sample in a study of T cells in Graves' hyperthyroidism and ophthalmopathy. TCRdb re-analysed the multiplex PCR reads in MiXCR, keeping a single row per CDR3 protein. The table has about 640,000 distinct CDR3 sequences, about 14% seen once. Sample: blood. The receptors were gathered from a woman between 50 and 59 years old with Graves' ophthalmopathy. Both conserved end residues are part of each CDR3. The D gene is left open where the match is weak. Some rows have no size entry. The others give once, few or many, or a class for an expanded clone.

CDR3nt: TGTGCCAGCAGTTTCTCAACACCAACTAGCGGGAGAACCGGGGAGCTGTTTTTT
CDR3aa: CASSFSTPTSGRTGELFF
abundance: few
v_gene: TRBV27
d_gene: TRBD2
j_gene: TRBJ2-2

CDR3nt: TGTGCCAGCAGGCGAGCGGGGCATCCCACAGATACGCAGTATTTT
CDR3aa: CASRRAGHPTDTQYF
abundance: many
v_gene: TRBV12-3/TRBV12-4
d_gene: TRBD2
j_gene: TRBJ2-3

CDR3nt: TGTGCCAGCAGTAACCTACAATGGGAAGGGACTGAAGCTTTCTTT
CDR3aa: CASSNLQWEGTEAFF
abundance: many
v_gene: TRBV28
d_gene: .
j_gene: TRBJ1-1

CDR3nt: TGTGCCAGCAGCCCGGACCCCTTGGCCACAGATACGCAGTATTTT
CDR3aa: CASSPDPLATDTQYF
abundance: many
v_gene: TRBV7-2
d_gene: .
j_gene: TRBJ2-3

CDR3nt: TGTGCCAGCTCACGACTAGAGGACACCGGGGAGCTGTTTTTT
CDR3aa: CASSRLEDTGELFF
abundance: many
v_gene: TRBV18
d_gene: .
j_gene: TRBJ2-2

CDR3nt: TGCAGTGCAGAGGAGGGGGCCTGGGGTAACTATGGCTACACCTTC
CDR3aa: CSAEEGAWGNYGYTF
abundance: many
v_gene: TRBV20-1
d_gene: TRBD1
j_gene: TRBJ1-2

CDR3nt: TGTGCCATCAGTGAGTCAGCCGCGAAAGGATCACCCCTCCACTTT
CDR3aa: CAISESAAKGSPLHF
abundance: many
v_gene: TRBV10-3
d_gene: .
j_gene: TRBJ1-6

CDR3nt: TGTGCCAGCAGCTACCGCGTAGGGATTGAAGCTTTCTTT
CDR3aa: CASSYRVGIEAFF
abundance: few
v_gene: TRBV11-3
d_gene: .
j_gene: TRBJ1-1

CDR3nt: TGTGCCAGCAGCCCACGGACTAGCCGCCTTAGTTATGGGAAGCAGTACTTC
CDR3aa: CASSPRTSRLSYGKQYF
abundance: many
v_gene: TRBV11-2
d_gene: TRBD2
j_gene: TRBJ2-7

CDR3nt: TGTGCCAGCAGCCCGCCCCTAGCGGGAAGCTCCTACAATGAGCAGTTCTTC
CDR3aa: CASSPPLAGSSYNEQFF
abundance: few
v_gene: TRBV7-9
d_gene: TRBD2
j_gene: TRBJ2-1

CDR3nt: TGCGCCAGCAGCCAAGATTTTTCCCCATCCTACGAGCAGTACTTC
CDR3aa: CASSQDFSPSYEQYF
abundance: .
v_gene: TRBV4-3
d_gene: .
j_gene: TRBJ2-7

CDR3nt: TGTGCCAGCAGTTTAGTCTCTCGTGGCTATGGCTACACCTTC
CDR3aa: CASSLVSRGYGYTF
abundance: many
v_gene: TRBV28
d_gene: .
j_gene: TRBJ1-2

CDR3nt: TGCGCCAGCAGCTTGGGTCAGAGAAATTCACCCCTCCACTTT
CDR3aa: CASSLGQRNSPLHF
abundance: few
v_gene: TRBV5-1
d_gene: .
j_gene: TRBJ1-6

CDR3nt: TGCGCCAGCAGCCAAGATATCGGGGACGGTCAGCCCCAGCATTTT
CDR3aa: CASSQDIGDGQPQHF
abundance: many
v_gene: TRBV4-3
d_gene: .
j_gene: TRBJ1-5

CDR3nt: TGCGCCAGCAGCCAAGATCGCGTCAACCAAGAGACCCAGTACTTC
CDR3aa: CASSQDRVNQETQYF
abundance: many
v_gene: TRBV4-3
d_gene: .
j_gene: TRBJ2-5

CDR3nt: TGCGCCAGCAGCCAAGTCTCCGGGACTAGCGGGCAGAGCTACGAGCAGTACTTC
CDR3aa: CASSQVSGTSGQSYEQYF
abundance: .
v_gene: TRBV4-1
d_gene: TRBD2
j_gene: TRBJ2-7

CDR3nt: TGCGCCAGCAGCTTGTTGGGACAGGGGGTTGGCTACACCTTC
CDR3aa: CASSLLGQGVGYTF
abundance: .
v_gene: TRBV5-1
d_gene: TRBD1
j_gene: TRBJ1-2

CDR3nt: TGCAGTGCTAGCAGGGCCGGGGATGGCTACACCTTC
CDR3aa: CSASRAGDGYTF
abundance: few
v_gene: TRBV20-1
d_gene: .
j_gene: TRBJ1-2

CDR3nt: TGTGCCAGCAGCCTGCTTGAGCGGGCTTCCTACGAGCAGTACTTC
CDR3aa: CASSLLERASYEQYF
abundance: many
v_gene: TRBV3-1
d_gene: .
j_gene: TRBJ2-7

CDR3nt: TGTGCCAGCAGGGGGAGCTCCTATAATTCACCCCTCCACTTT
CDR3aa: CASRGSSYNSPLHF
abundance: many
v_gene: TRBV7-2
d_gene: .
j_gene: TRBJ1-6

CDR3nt: TGTGCCAGCAGGCGACTAGCGGATCAACAAGAGACCCAGTACTTC
CDR3aa: CASRRLADQQETQYF
abundance: many
v_gene: TRBV28
d_gene: TRBD2
j_gene: TRBJ2-5